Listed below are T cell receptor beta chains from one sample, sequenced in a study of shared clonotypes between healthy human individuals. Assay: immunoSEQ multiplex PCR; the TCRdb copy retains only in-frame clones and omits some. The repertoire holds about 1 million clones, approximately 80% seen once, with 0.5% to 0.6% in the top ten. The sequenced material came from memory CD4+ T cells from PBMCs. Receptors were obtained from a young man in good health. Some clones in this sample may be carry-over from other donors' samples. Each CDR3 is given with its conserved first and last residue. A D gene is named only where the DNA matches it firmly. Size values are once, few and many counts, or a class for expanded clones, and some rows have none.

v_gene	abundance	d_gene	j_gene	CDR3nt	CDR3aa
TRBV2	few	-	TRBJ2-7	TGTGCCCGATCAGGGGCAGACGAGCAGTACTTC	CARSGADEQYF
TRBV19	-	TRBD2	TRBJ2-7	TGTGCCAGTAGAAGGACAGGGACTAGCGGGATCTCCTACGAGCAGTACTTC	CASRRTGTSGISYEQYF
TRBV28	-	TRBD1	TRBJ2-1	TGTGCCAGCAGCGGACCTGACAGGGGAAGTTACAATGAGCAGTTCTTC	CASSGPDRGSYNEQFF
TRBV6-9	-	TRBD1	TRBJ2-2	TGTGCCAGGGATGCGACAGGGGGCCACACCGGGGAGCTGTTTTTT	CARDATGGHTGELFF
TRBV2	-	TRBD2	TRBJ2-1	TGTGCCAGCAGTGTGGGGACTACCCCAACCCCGTTCTTC	CASSVGTTPTPFF
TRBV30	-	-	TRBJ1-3	TGTGCCTGGAGTCTTATCTCTGGAAACACCATATATTTT	CAWSLISGNTIYF
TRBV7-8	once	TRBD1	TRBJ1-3	TGTGCCAGCAGTTTGCAACAGGGGTCAGGTGCTGGAAACACCATATATTTT	CASSLQQGSGAGNTIYF
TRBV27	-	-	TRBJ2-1	TGTGCCAGCAACAGGGCGGGACTACTCTACAATGAGCAGTTCTTC	CASNRAGLLYNEQFF
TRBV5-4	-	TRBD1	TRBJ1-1	TGTGCCAGCAGCTGGGTAGGGACAGGGACCACTGAAGCTTTCTTT	CASSWVGTGTTEAFF
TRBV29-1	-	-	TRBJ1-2	TGCAGCGTTGAGCTGAGAGCTAACTATGGCTACACCTTC	CSVELRANYGYTF
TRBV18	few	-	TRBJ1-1	TGTGCCAGCTCCCAGGCCTCCCCTTCTTACACTGAAGCTTTCTTT	CASSQASPSYTEAFF
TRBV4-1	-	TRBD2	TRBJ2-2	TGCGCCAGCAGCAGCCCCTCCGGGGGGACCGGGGAGCTGTTTTTT	CASSSPSGGTGELFF
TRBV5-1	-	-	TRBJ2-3	TGCGCCAGCAGCTTGGGTGGGGCCGAGGGGTATTTT	CASSLGGAEGYF
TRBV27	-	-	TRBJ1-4	TGTGCCAGCAGTTTCTACTCCGGGGCAGCTGAAAAACTGTTTTTT	CASSFYSGAAEKLFF
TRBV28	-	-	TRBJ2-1	TGTGCCAGCAGGCCCGGGGGTAGGGGTGATGAGCAGTTCTTC	CASRPGGRGDEQFF
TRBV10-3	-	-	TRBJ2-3	TGTGCCAGCAAGGGGCCTGAGGACCGCACAGATACGCAGTATTTT	CASKGPEDRTDTQYF
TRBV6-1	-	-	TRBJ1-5	TGTGCCAGCAGTGCGTGGGTCACGGCAGGCTATAGCAATCAGCCCCAGCATTTT	CASSAWVTAGYSNQPQHF
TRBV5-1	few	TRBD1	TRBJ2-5	TGCGCCAGCAGCTTAGGACAGGGTCCCGGGACCCAGTACTTC	CASSLGQGPGTQYF
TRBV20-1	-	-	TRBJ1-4	TGCAGTGTAGAGGGTAATGAAAAACTGTTTTTT	CSVEGNEKLFF
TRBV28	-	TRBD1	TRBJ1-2	TGTGCCAGCGTCAAGACAGGGACAGGTGGCTACACCTTC	CASVKTGTGGYTF
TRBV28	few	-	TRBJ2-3	TGTGCCAGCAGTCTTTCAAGGCCCACAGATACGCAGTATTTT	CASSLSRPTDTQYF
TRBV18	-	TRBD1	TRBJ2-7	TGTGCCAGCTCACCCCGGACAGGTTCCTACGAGCAGTACTTC	CASSPRTGSYEQYF
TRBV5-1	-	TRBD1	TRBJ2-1	TGCGCCAGCAGCCTGGGACAGACTTACAATGAGCAGTTCTTC	CASSLGQTYNEQFF